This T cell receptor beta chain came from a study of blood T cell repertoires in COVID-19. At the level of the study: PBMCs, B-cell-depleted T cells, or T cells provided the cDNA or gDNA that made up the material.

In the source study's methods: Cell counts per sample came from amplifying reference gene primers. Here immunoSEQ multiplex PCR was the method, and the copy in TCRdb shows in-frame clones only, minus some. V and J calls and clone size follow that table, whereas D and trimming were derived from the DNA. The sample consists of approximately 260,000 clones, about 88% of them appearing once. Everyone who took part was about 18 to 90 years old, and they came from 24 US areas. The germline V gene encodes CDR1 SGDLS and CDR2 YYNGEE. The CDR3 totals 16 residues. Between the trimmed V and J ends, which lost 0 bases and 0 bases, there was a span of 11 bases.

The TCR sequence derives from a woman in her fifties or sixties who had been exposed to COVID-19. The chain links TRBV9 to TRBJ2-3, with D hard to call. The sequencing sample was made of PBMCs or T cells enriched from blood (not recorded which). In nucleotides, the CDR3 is TGTGCCAGCAGCGTAGTTCCTACAGCTAGCACAGATACGCAGTATTTT. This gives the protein CASSVVPTASTDTQYF.